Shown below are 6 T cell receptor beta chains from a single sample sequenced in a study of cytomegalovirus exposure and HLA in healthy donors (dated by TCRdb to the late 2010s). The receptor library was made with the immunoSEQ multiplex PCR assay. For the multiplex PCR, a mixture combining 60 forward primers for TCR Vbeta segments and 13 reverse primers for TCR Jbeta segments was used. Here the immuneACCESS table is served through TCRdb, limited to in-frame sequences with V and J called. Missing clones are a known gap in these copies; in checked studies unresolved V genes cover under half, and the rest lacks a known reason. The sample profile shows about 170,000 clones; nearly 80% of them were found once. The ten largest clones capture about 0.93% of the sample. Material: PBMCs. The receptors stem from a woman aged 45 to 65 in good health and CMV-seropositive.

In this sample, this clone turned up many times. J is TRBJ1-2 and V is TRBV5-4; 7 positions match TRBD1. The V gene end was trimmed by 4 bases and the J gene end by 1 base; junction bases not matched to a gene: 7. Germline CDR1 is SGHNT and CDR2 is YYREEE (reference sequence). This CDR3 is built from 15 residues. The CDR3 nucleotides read TGTGCCAGCAGCACCGGGACAGAGGTTAACTATGGCTACACCTTC. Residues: CASSTGTEVNYGYTF.

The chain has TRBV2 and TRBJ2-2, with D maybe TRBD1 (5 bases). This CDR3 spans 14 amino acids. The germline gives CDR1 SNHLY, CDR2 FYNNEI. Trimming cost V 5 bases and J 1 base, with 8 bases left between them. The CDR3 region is CASSQGRNTGELFF. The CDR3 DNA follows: TGTGCCAGCAGTCAGGGCCGGAACACCGGGGAGCTGTTTTTT.

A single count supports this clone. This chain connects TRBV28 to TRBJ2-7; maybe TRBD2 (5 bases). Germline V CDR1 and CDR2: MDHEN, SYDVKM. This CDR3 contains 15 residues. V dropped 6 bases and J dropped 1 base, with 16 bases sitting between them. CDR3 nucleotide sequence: TGTGCCAGCAGGGAGGAAAGGGTAAGGTCCTACGAGCAGTACTTC. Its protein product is CASREERVRSYEQYF. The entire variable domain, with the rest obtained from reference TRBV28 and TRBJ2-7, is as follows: DVKVTQSSRYLVKRTGEKVFLECVQDMDHENMFWYRQDPGLGLRLIYFSYDVKMKEKGDIPEGYSVSREKKERFSLILESASTNQTSMYLCASREERVRSYEQYFGPGTRLTVT.

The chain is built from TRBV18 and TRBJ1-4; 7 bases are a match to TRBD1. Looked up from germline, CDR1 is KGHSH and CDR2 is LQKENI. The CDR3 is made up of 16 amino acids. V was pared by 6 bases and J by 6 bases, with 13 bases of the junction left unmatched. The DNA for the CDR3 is TGTGCCAGCTCCCAAAACTCGAGGACAGGAGATGAAAAACTGTTTTTT. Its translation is CASSQNSRTGDEKLFF.

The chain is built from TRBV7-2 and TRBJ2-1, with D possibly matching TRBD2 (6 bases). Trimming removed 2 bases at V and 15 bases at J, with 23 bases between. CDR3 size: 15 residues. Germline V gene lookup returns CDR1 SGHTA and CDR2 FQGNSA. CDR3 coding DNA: TGTGCCAGCAGCTTACAGGCTCCCCCCGGGAGCGTGCGGTTCTTC. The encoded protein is CASSLQAPPGSVRFF. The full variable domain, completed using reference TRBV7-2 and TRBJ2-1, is GAGVSQSPSNKVTEKGKDVELRCDPISGHTALYWYRQSLGQGLEFLIYFQGNSAPDKSGLPSDRFSAERTGGSVSTLTIQRTQQEDSAVYLCASSLQAPPGSVRFFGPGTRLTVL.

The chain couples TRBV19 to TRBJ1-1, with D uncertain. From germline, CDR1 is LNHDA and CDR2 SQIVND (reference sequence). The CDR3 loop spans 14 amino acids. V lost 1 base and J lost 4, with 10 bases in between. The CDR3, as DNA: TGTGCCAGTAGTATAGGGAGGGTCGCCACTGAAGCTTTCTTT. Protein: CASSIGRVATEAFF.